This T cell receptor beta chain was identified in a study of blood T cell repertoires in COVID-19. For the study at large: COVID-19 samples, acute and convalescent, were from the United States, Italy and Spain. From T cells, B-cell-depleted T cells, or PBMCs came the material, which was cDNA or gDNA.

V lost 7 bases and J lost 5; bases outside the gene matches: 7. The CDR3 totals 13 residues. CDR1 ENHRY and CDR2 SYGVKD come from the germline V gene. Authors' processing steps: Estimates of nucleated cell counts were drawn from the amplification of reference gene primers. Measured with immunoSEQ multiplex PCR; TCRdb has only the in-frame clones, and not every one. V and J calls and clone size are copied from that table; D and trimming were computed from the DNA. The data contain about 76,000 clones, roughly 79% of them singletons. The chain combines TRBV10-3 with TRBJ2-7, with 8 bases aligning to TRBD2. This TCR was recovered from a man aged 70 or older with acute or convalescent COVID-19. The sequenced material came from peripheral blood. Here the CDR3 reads CAITPGGRNEQYF. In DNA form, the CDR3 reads TGTGCCATCACGCCGGGAGGGAGGAACGAGCAGTACTTC.